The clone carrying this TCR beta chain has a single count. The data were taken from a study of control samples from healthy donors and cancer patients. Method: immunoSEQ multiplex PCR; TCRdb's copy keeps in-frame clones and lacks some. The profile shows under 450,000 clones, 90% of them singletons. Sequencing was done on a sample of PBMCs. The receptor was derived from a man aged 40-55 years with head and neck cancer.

CDR3 sequence (DNA): TGCGCCAGCAGCGGTGGACTAGCGATCAGCACAGATACGCAGTATTTT. Its protein product is CASSGGLAISTDTQYF. The chain links TRBV4-1 to TRBJ2-3, with 9 bases matching TRBD2. After removal of 5 bases from V and 0 bases from J, the junction contained 6 bases not matched to a gene. The V gene's germline CDR1 is MGHRA and CDR2 YSYEKL. The CDR3 totals 16 residues.